This TCR beta chain was observed in a study of Graves' ophthalmopathy and Graves' hyperthyroidism. Study-level points and caveats: Sensitivity of about 70% and specificity of 72% to 80% were achieved by the model that predicted ophthalmopathy progression.

J gave up 2 bases and V 2 bases, and 11 bases lay outside the gene matches. The V gene's germline CDR1 is DFQATT and CDR2 SNEGSKA (reference sequence). This CDR3 has 17 residues. A remark on this clonotype: Its target is unknown.

Scientists amplified the TCR beta CDR3 regions from RNA transcripts. HTBI-primed first-round RT-PCR preceded second-round multiplex PCR. TCRdb recomputed calls from the multiplex PCR reads with MiXCR, one row per CDR3 protein. The sample has around 1,200,000 distinct CDR3 sequences, less than 45% seen once. Source material: peripheral blood or thyroid tissue (not recorded which). The chain combines TRBV20-1 with TRBJ2-7, with 11 positions matching TRBD1. This receptor was identified in an adult man with Graves' hyperthyroidism. The CDR3 loop is CSARKALDRGPAYEQYF. The CDR3 coding sequence is TGCAGTGCTAGAAAGGCCCTGGACAGGGGGCCAGCCTACGAGCAGTACTTC.